This T cell receptor (beta chain) was observed in a study of cytomegalovirus exposure and HLA in healthy donors. It was with 60 Vbeta and 13 Jbeta primers that the PCR ran. This table comes from immunoSEQ multiplex PCR, and its TCRdb copy is limited to in-frame clones, with some not included. The sample has 100,000 to 150,000 clones, around 77% seen once. Concerning this clone: The antigen is undetermined.

Study conclusions and caveats: A previous analysis found most TCR beta V segments productive roughly 87% or roughly 30% of the time. An Asian-associated ancestry cluster reportedly showed fewer N-insertions than the approximately 630-donor mean in a later analysis. As a later analysis showed, a missense DCLRE1C variant was linked to trimming of TCR beta V- and J-genes.

The material sequenced was PBMCs. The sequence derives from a man aged 25 to 40 in good health and CMV-seronegative.

The CDR3 bases are TGCGCCAGCAGTGAGTCGATTTCAGGGTCCAATGAGCAGTTCTTC. Translating gives CASSESISGSNEQFF. V usage is TRBV10-1 and J usage is TRBJ2-1, with D possibly matching TRBD1 (5 bases). The germline V gene encodes CDR1 WNHNN and CDR2 SYGVQD (reference sequence). The CDR3 loop spans 15 amino acids. V was shortened by 0 bases and J by 6 bases, with 12 bases between the two germline ends.